The 30 T cell receptor beta chains in this list originate from one sample, sequenced in a study of vaccination and CD4 T cells after COVID-19. Sequenced with the Oncomine TCR Beta short-read assay was DNA taken from cultured CD4+ T cells. TCRdb processed the PCR reads anew with MiXCR; each CDR3 protein has one entry. The profile shows around 26,000 distinct CDR3 sequences, around 65% of them singletons. Sample treatment: approximately 11-day PBMC culture with coronavirus spike peptide pools or control peptides (ViraFEST assay). Antigens for these TCRs are unknown. The sequenced sample was CD4+ T cells from blood, cultured in vitro. Receptor source: a human donor who had recovered from COVID-19.

The chain has TRBV20-1 and TRBJ2-7; TRBD2 matches at 7 bases. CDR1 is DFQATT, CDR2 SNEGSKA, per germline (reference sequence). V trimming: 1 base; J trimming: 4 bases; junction bases outside the gene matches: 13. This CDR3 contains 16 residues. DNA of the CDR3: TGCAGTGCTAGAGGTGGTCCGGCGGGAGTATTTTACGAGCAGTACTTC. Translating gives CSARGGPAGVFYEQYF.

This chain connects TRBV20-1 to TRBJ2-4; D uncertain. In germline, CDR1 is DFQATT, CDR2 SNEGSKA (reference sequence). The CDR3 runs to 14 residues. V lost 0 bases and J 12 bases, leaving 18 bases between the germline ends. The CDR3 coding sequence is TGCAGTGCTAGAGATAGAGGTACCGGCGGTGGTCAGTACTTC. It is translated as CSARDRGTGGGQYF.

The chain employs TRBV2 and TRBJ1-5; D is possibly TRBD1 (6 bases). Trimming cost V 3 bases and J 6 bases, with 12 bases left between them. CDR1 and CDR2 from the germline V gene are SNHLY and FYNNEI. The CDR3 totals 14 residues. CDR3 residues: CASSDVDRPQPQHF. The CDR3, as DNA: TGTGCCAGCAGTGATGTGGACAGACCTCAGCCCCAGCATTTT.

The CDR3, as DNA: TGTGCCACCAGTGATTTATCGCGGACAGGTACAGATACGCAGTATTTT. It yields the protein CATSDLSRTGTDTQYF. V and J are TRBV24-1 and TRBJ2-3, with 7 bases lining up with TRBD1. The V and J ends lost 1 base and 3 bases, in that order; junction bases with no gene match: 6. CDR3 length: 16 amino acids. Germline loops: CDR1 KGHDR, CDR2 SFDVKD.

The chain is built from TRBV6-5 and TRBJ2-5, with D perhaps TRBD2 (5 bases). The CDR3 is 15 amino acids. V was cut by 3 bases and J by 2 bases, with 13 bases left in between. Germline V CDR1 and CDR2: MNHEY, SVGAGI. The CDR3 loop reads CASSYSIRGQETQYF. The CDR3 nucleotides read TGTGCCAGCAGTTATTCGATTCGGGGACAAGAGACCCAGTACTTC.

This clonotype was recorded a few times. The CDR3 loop reads CASSPNLAGGSGKTQYF. The DNA for the CDR3 is TGTGCCAGCAGCCCAAATTTGGCGGGAGGCTCAGGGAAGACCCAGTACTTC. The chain employs TRBV28 and TRBJ2-5; 8 bases line up with TRBD2. The CDR3 is 17 amino acids. The J segment lost 6 bases and the V segment lost 6 bases, leaving 18 bases of the junction unmatched. CDR1 MDHEN and CDR2 SYDVKM come from the germline V gene. The full variable domain, with the rest looked up from reference TRBV28 and TRBJ2-5, is DVKVTQSSRYLVKRTGEKVFLECVQDMDHENMFWYRQDPGLGLRLIYFSYDVKMKEKGDIPEGYSVSREKKERFSLILESASTNQTSMYLCASSPNLAGGSGKTQYFGPGTRLLVL.

This chain uses TRBV5-1 with TRBJ2-7; TRBD1 might be the D (5 bases). V lost 0 bases, J lost 4 bases, and 11 bases lay in between. The length of the CDR3 is 14 residues. From germline, CDR1 is SGHRS and CDR2 YFSETQ. This CDR3 reads CASSLGSQGYEQYF. The CDR3 DNA reads as TGCGCCAGCAGCTTGGGGTCGCAGGGTTACGAGCAGTACTTC.

This chain connects TRBV27 to TRBJ2-7; D might be TRBD1 or TRBD2, each matching 5 bases. The CDR3 totals 17 residues. The ends were cut back, 2 bases at V and 3 bases at J, with 20 bases in the middle. Germline V gene lookup returns CDR1 MNHEY and CDR2 SMNVEV (reference sequence). The CDR3 nucleotides read TGTGCCAGCAGTTTACCGATTTGGGGTGGGACCTACTACGAGCAGTACTTC. Residues: CASSLPIWGGTYYEQYF.

The rearrangement links TRBV19 to TRBJ2-4, with D possibly being TRBD1 or TRBD2 (5 bases each). The ends were cut back, 7 bases at V and 7 bases at J, with 14 bases in the middle. The CDR3 loop spans 13 amino acids. Germline V gene lookup returns CDR1 LNHDA and CDR2 SQIVND (reference sequence). CDR3 DNA: TGTGCCAGTACCCGGCGAGAGGGGAACATTCAGTACTTC. Translated, it gives CASTRREGNIQYF.

The chain couples TRBV30 to TRBJ1-2; tentative D call: TRBD1 (6 bases). The CDR3 sequence is 13 residues long. The ends were cut back, 3 bases at V and 3 bases at J, with 11 bases in the middle. Germline lookup yields CDR1 GTSNPN and CDR2 SVGIG (reference sequence). The CDR3 sequence is CAWREKGDYGYTF. CDR3 DNA: TGTGCCTGGAGAGAGAAGGGGGACTATGGCTACACCTTC.

The chain uses TRBV28 and TRBJ2-3; TRBD2 matches 7 bases. The CDR3 spans 12 residues. The V and J ends lost 8 bases and 6 bases, in that order; junction bases with no gene match: 5. Germline V gene sequence: CDR1 MDHEN, CDR2 SYDVKM. The CDR3 DNA is TGTGCCAGCGCCTTACTAGCGGATACGCAGTATTTT. Protein sequence: CASALLADTQYF.

This sequence joins TRBV6-2 or TRBV6-3 and TRBJ2-7; tentatively, D is TRBD1 (6 bases). This CDR3 has 14 residues. V was clipped by 5 bases and J by 2 bases, with 13 bases between them. Germline-derived CDR1 and CDR2 are MNHEY and SVGEGT. Here the CDR3 reads CASSRGGQTYEQYF. For the CDR3, the DNA is TGTGCCAGCAGTCGTGGGGGACAAACCTACGAGCAGTACTTC.

The chain has TRBV6-1 and TRBJ1-1, with D uncertain. Trimming shortened V by 6 bases and J by 2 bases, and 10 bases separated the two germline ends. This CDR3 comprises 13 residues. The germline CDR1 and CDR2 sequences are MNHNS and SASEGT. The CDR3 here is CASRRRRNTEAFF. CDR3 bases: TGTGCCAGCAGAAGACGTAGAAACACTGAAGCTTTCTTT.

V usage is TRBV19 and J usage is TRBJ1-2; D not certain. CDR3 length equals 11 residues. The germline gives CDR1 LNHDA, CDR2 SQIVND (reference sequence). Trimming took off 10 bases at V and 2 bases at J, with 8 bases between the two ends. The CDR3 spells CATEVNYGYTF. DNA for the CDR3: TGTGCCACGGAGGTCAACTATGGCTACACCTTC.

The chain joins TRBV7-2 to TRBJ1-2, with 8 bases matching TRBD1. The CDR3 extends over 14 amino acids. The V and J ends lost 8 bases and 4 bases, in that order; junction bases with no gene match: 9. Per germline, CDR1 SGHTA and CDR2 FQGNSA. This CDR3 is CASGAGGAGYGYTF. DNA for the CDR3: TGTGCCAGCGGGGCAGGGGGCGCGGGCTATGGCTACACCTTC.

This clonotype was recorded a few times. V and J are TRBV27 and TRBJ2-7, with TRBD2 matching over 8 bases. The CDR3 runs 17 residues. CDR1 is MNHEY, CDR2 SMNVEV, per germline (reference sequence). The V gene end was trimmed by 6 bases and the J gene end by 0 bases; junction bases not matched to a gene: 13. DNA for the CDR3: TGTGCCAGCAGCCCCAAACTTAGCGGGACTAGCTCCTACGAGCAGTACTTC. The encoded protein is CASSPKLSGTSSYEQYF.

The chain has TRBV6-1 and TRBJ2-5; TRBD2 matches at 14 bases. Germline V CDR1 and CDR2: MNHNS, SASEGT. The V segment lost 6 bases and the J segment 6 bases; nucleotides outside the gene matches: 18. CDR3 length: 19 residues. CDR3 bases: TGTGCCAGCAGCCACCGGGGGACTAGCGGGAGTATAGCCAAACAGACCCAGTACTTC. Protein product: CASSHRGTSGSIAKQTQYF.

The chain recombines TRBV2 with TRBJ1-4; a possible D gene is TRBD1 (5 bases). The V end was cut by 7 bases, the J end by 7 bases, with 19 bases between. This CDR3 is 15 amino acids long. Germline loops: CDR1 SNHLY, CDR2 FYNNEI. CDR3 loop: CASIRGEGSGEKLFF. The CDR3 bases are TGTGCCAGCATCAGAGGGGAGGGCTCAGGTGAAAAACTGTTTTTT.

In this sample, this clonotype turned up a few times. The chain employs TRBV19 and TRBJ1-5, with 9 bases lining up with TRBD1. V was clipped by 9 bases and J by 6 bases; unmatched bases: 12. This CDR3 is 15 amino acids long. Per germline, CDR1 LNHDA and CDR2 SQIVND (reference sequence). The CDR3 reads CASTPGDRVLQPQHF. The CDR3 nucleotides read TGTGCCAGCACTCCGGGGGACAGGGTGCTTCAGCCCCAGCATTTT.

The chain recombines TRBV11-2 with TRBJ1-1; maybe TRBD1 (5 bases). CDR1 is SGHAT and CDR2 is FQNNGV in the germline V gene. Trimming removed 1 base from V and 1 base from J, with 10 bases in between. The CDR3 loop spans 15 amino acids. DNA for the CDR3: TGTGCCAGCAGCTTAGGATATGGGGGGAACACTGAAGCTTTCTTT. Translation gives CASSLGYGGNTEAFF.

This chain joins TRBV11-2 and TRBJ2-5, with TRBD2 identical over 8 bases. The CDR3 has 16 amino acids. The V and J ends lost 0 bases and 5 bases, in that order; junction bases with no gene match: 8. Germline CDR1 is SGHAT and CDR2 is FQNNGV. CDR3 bases: TGTGCCAGCAGCTTAGATAAGCCTAGCGGGCTGGAGACCCAGTACTTC. Its translation: CASSLDKPSGLETQYF. Together with reference TRBV11-2 and TRBJ2-5, the CDR3 gives the full variable domain: EAGVAQSPRYKIIEKRQSVAFWCNPISGHATLYWYQQILGQGPKLLIQFQNNGVVDDSQLPKDRFSAERLKGVDSTLKIQPAKLEDSAVYLCASSLDKPSGLETQYFGPGTRLLVL.

This chain links TRBV6-2 or TRBV6-3 with TRBJ2-6; D is unclear. V dropped 10 bases and J dropped 0 bases, with 7 bases sitting between them. The V gene's germline CDR1 is MNHEY and CDR2 SVGEGT. The CDR3 has 13 amino acids. CDR3 in amino acids: CATLLSGANVLTF. The CDR3 DNA sequence: TGTGCCACCCTTCTCTCTGGGGCCAACGTCCTGACTTTC.

CDR3: CATSDHRGLEAFF. In DNA, the CDR3 is TGTGCCACCAGTGATCACCGGGGGCTTGAAGCTTTCTTT. The V call is TRBV24-1, the J call TRBJ1-1; tentative D call: TRBD1 (6 bases). With 3 bases removed from V and 7 bases from J, the gap between germline ends came to 11 bases. The length of the CDR3 is 13 residues. CDR1 is KGHDR, CDR2 SFDVKD, per germline.

The rearrangement joins TRBV15 to TRBJ2-7, with 14 bases lining up with TRBD2. The V gene's germline CDR1 is LNHNV and CDR2 YYDKDF (reference sequence). Trimming removed 3 bases from V and 7 bases from J; junction bases left unmatched: 8. The CDR3 loop spans 16 amino acids. The CDR3 protein is CATSSPLGTSGSEQYF. For the CDR3, the DNA is TGTGCCACCAGCAGTCCGCTCGGGACTAGCGGGAGTGAGCAGTACTTC. Drawing the rest from reference TRBV15 and TRBJ2-7, the complete variable domain is DAMVIQNPRYQVTQFGKPVTLSCSQTLNHNVMYWYQQKSSQAPKLLFHYYDKDFNNEADTPDNFQSRRPNTSFCFLDIRSPGLGDTAMYLCATSSPLGTSGSEQYFGPGTRLTVT.

This clonotype appeared a few times. The V and J genes are TRBV19 and TRBJ1-1; no clear D. CDR1 and CDR2 (germline): LNHDA, SQIVND (reference sequence). The CDR3 contains 14 residues. The V and J ends lost 1 base and 1 base respectively, with 7 bases between them. CDR3 loop: CASSIVLANTEAFF. The CDR3 bases are TGTGCCAGTAGTATAGTACTAGCGAACACTGAAGCTTTCTTT.

J is TRBJ2-7 and V is TRBV7-2; 8 nucleotides align to TRBD2. The germline V gene encodes CDR1 SGHTA and CDR2 FQGNSA. J lost 3 bases, V lost 5 bases, and 9 bases had no gene match. The CDR3 is 15 amino acids. DNA for the CDR3: TGTGCCAGCAGCCGACCAGCGGGAGAATTCTACGAGCAGTACTTC. Amino acid sequence: CASSRPAGEFYEQYF.

This chain joins TRBV4-2 and TRBJ2-2; no definite D call. Germline V CDR1 and CDR2: LGHNA, YNFKEQ. V was shortened by 1 base and J by 2 bases, with 8 bases between the two germline ends. CDR3 length: 15 amino acids. The CDR3 nucleotides read TGTGCCAGCAGCCAAGGGCTCCTTAACACCGGGGAGCTGTTTTTT. Its translation: CASSQGLLNTGELFF.

V and J are TRBV7-2 and TRBJ2-7; 10 bases agree with TRBD2. The junction had 4 bases not matched to a gene; V was cut back by 1 base and J by 7 bases. CDR3 length: 14 amino acids. The germline V gene has CDR1 SGHTA and CDR2 FQGNSA. CDR3 coding DNA: TGTGCCAGCAGCTTAGTCCTAGCGGGGGCTGAGCAGTACTTC. Protein: CASSLVLAGAEQYF.

V gene TRBV20-1 combines with J gene TRBJ2-3; unclear D gene. The CDR3 contains 13 residues. The V and J ends lost 6 bases and 0 bases respectively, with 10 bases between them. Per the germline V gene, CDR1 is DFQATT and CDR2 is SNEGSKA (reference sequence). For the CDR3, the DNA is TGCAGTGCCCTCCCCTCTAGCACAGATACGCAGTATTTT. It translates to CSALPSSTDTQYF.

V is TRBV28 and J is TRBJ1-5, with no clear D. Trimming shortened V by 4 bases and J by 10 bases, and 8 bases separated the two germline ends. The CDR3 runs to 11 residues. CDR1 is MDHEN and CDR2 is SYDVKM in the germline V gene. The CDR3 spells CASSSPSPQHF. CDR3 nucleotide sequence: TGTGCCAGCAGTTCCCCTTCCCCCCAGCATTTT.